This T cell receptor (beta chain) was captured by sequencing in a study of blood T cell repertoires in COVID-19. Across the whole study: Some COVID-19 samples were acute and others convalescent; all came from the United States, Italy and Spain.

Germline values: CDR1 LGHDT, CDR2 YNNKEL (reference sequence). V lost 10 bases and J lost 1, with 12 bases in between. The CDR3 is 13 amino acids. In the original processing: Using reference gene primer amplification, nucleated cell counts were estimated. Sequenced by immunoSEQ multiplex PCR; TCRdb stores in-frame clones only, minus some. Clone size and V and J calls were adopted from that table, with D and trimming inferred from the DNA. The profile shows hundreds of thousands of clones, 70% to 75% of them singletons. The genes are TRBV3-1 (or the pseudogene TRBV3-2) and TRBJ2-3, with D possibly matching TRBD2 (5 bases). The sequence was collected from a woman over 75 with acute or convalescent COVID-19. Sequenced: peripheral blood. This CDR3 is CATKGLGTDTQYF. The CDR3 nucleotides read TGTGCCACCAAAGGACTGGGCACAGATACGCAGTATTTT.